This T cell receptor (beta chain) was identified in a study of human thymus T cells. No fixed cell number was used; all available blood leukocytes supplied DNA. Generated by immunoSEQ multiplex PCR, the TCRdb table keeps only in-frame clones and is missing some. This table holds approximately 46,000 clones, approximately 95% found once. What was sequenced was blood. The TCR comes from a girl under two years old with a congenital heart defect but otherwise immunologically healthy.

The CDR3 region is CASSFDGRLAGIYNEQFF. The CDR3 DNA reads as TGCGCCAGCAGCTTCGATGGGCGACTAGCGGGGATATACAATGAGCAGTTCTTC. The chain couples TRBV5-1 to TRBJ2-1, with 11 bases matching TRBD2. V lost 2 bases to trimming and J lost 4 bases; unmatched junction nucleotides: 11. This CDR3 has 18 amino acids. Germline CDR1 is SGHRS and CDR2 is YFSETQ.